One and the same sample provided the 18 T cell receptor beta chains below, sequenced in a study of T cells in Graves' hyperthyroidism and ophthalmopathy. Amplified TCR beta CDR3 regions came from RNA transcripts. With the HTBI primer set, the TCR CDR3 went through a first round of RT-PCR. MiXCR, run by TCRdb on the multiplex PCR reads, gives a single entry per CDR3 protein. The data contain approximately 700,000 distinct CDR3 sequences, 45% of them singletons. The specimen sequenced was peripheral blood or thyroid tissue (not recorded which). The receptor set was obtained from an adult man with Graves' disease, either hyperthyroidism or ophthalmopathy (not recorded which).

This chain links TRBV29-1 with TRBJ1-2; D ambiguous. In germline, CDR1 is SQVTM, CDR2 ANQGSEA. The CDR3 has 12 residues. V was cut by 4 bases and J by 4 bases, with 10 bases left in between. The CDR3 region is CSVAGKGYGYTF. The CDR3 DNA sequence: TGCAGCGTTGCAGGTAAGGGCTATGGCTACACCTTC.

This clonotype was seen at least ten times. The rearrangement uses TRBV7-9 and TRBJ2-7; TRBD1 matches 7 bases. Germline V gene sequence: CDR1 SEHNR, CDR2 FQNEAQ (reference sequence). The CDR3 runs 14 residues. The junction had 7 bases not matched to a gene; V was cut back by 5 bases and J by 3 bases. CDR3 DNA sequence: TGTGCCAGCAGCGGGGAACAGGGGATCTACGAGCAGTACTTC. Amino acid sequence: CASSGEQGIYEQYF.

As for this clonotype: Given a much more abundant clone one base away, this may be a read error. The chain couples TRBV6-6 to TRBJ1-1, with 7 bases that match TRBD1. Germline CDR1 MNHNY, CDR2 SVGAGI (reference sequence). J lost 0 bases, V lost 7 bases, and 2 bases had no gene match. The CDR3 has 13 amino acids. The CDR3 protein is CASTGQVNTEAFF. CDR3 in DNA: TGTGCCAGCACCGGACAGGTGAACACTGAAGCTTTCTTT.

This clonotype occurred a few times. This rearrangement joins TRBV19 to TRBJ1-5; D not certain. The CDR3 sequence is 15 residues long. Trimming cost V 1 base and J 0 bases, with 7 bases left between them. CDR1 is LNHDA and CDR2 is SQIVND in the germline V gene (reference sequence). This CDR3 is CASSIVSLSNQPQHF. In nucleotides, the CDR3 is TGTGCCAGTAGTATAGTGTCCCTTAGCAATCAGCCCCAGCATTTT. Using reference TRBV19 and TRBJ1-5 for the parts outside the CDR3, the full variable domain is DGGITQSPKYLFRKEGQNVTLSCEQNLNHDAMYWYRQDPGQGLRLIYYSQIVNDFQKGDIAEGYSVSREKKESFPLTVTSAQKNPTAFYLCASSIVSLSNQPQHFGDGTRLSIL.

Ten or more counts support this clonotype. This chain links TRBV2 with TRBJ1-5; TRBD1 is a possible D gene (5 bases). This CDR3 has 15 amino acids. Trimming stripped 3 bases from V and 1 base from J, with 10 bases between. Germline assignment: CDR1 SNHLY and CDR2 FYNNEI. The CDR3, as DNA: TGTGCCAGCAGTGATGGGGGAGGCAGCAATCAGCCCCAGCATTTT. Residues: CASSDGGGSNQPQHF.

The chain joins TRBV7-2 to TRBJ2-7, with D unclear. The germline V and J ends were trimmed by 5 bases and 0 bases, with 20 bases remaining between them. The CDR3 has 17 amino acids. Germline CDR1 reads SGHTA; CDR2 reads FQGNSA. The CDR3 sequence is CASSQDLGGQVSYEQYF. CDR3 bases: TGTGCCAGCAGCCAAGATCTGGGTGGGCAGGTCTCCTACGAGCAGTACTTC.

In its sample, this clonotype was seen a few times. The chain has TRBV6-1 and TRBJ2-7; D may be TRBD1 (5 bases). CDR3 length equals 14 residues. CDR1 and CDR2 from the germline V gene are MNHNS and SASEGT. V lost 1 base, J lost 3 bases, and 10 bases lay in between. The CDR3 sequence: CASSEDRTFYEQYF. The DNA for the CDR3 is TGTGCCAGCAGTGAAGATAGGACATTCTACGAGCAGTACTTC.

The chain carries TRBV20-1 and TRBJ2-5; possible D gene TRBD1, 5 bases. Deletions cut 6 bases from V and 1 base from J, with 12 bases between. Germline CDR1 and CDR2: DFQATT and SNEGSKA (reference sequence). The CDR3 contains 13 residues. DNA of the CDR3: TGCAGTGCAGACAAGGGGCTCCAAGAGACCCAGTACTTC. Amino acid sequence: CSADKGLQETQYF.

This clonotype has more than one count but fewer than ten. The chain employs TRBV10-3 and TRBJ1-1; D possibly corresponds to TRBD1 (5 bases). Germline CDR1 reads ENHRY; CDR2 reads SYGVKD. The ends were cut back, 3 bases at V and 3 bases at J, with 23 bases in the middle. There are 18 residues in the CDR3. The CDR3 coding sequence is TGTGCCATCAGTGACCCGCGCCCCCCCCTTCTCAGGGACACTGAAGCTTTCTTT. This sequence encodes CAISDPRPPLLRDTEAFF.

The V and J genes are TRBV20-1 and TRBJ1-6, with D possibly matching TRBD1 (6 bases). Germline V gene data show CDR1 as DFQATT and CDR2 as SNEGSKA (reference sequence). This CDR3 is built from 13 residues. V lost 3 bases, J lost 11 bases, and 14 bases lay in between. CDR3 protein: CSASTQGFAPLHF. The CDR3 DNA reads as TGCAGTGCTAGTACCCAGGGGTTTGCACCCCTCCACTTT.

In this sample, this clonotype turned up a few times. DNA of the CDR3: TGTGCCAGTAGTCTATTGGTGACAGGGGGACGCAACACCGGGGAGCTGTTTTTT. Protein product: CASSLLVTGGRNTGELFF. The chain recombines TRBV19 with TRBJ2-2; 9 bases are a match to TRBD1. CDR1 and CDR2 (germline): LNHDA, SQIVND (reference sequence). The V and J ends lost 5 bases and 2 bases, in that order; junction bases with no gene match: 12. The CDR3 spans 18 residues.

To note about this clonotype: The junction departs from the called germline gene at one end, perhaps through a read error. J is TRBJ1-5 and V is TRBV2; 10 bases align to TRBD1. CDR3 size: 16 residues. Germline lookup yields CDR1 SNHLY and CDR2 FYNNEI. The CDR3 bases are TGTGCCACCAGTGATGATGGGACAGGGGGCAATCAGCCCCAGCATTTT. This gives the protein CATSDDGTGGNQPQHF.

CDR3 sequence reads: CSTSGQGAWETQYF. CDR3 nucleotides: TGCAGTACCTCGGGACAGGGGGCGTGGGAGACCCAGTACTTC. The chain joins TRBV20-1 to TRBJ2-5; 12 positions match TRBD1. With V trimmed by 8 bases and J by 5 bases, 9 bases remained unmatched. This CDR3 spans 14 amino acids. Looked up from germline, CDR1 is DFQATT and CDR2 is SNEGSKA (reference sequence).

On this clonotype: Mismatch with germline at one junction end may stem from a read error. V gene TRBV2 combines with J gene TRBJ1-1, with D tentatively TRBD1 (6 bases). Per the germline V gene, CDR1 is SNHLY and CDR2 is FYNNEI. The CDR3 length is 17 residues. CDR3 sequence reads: CASSEALDRILNTEALF. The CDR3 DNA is TGTGCCAGCAGTGAAGCATTAGACAGGATACTGAACACTGAAGCTCTCTTT. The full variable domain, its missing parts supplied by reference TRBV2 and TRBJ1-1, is EPEVTQTPSHQVTQMGQEVILRCVPISNHLYFYWYRQILGQKVEFLVSFYNNEISEKSEIFDDQFSVERPDGSNFTLKIRSTKLEDSAMYFCASSEALDRILNTEALFGQGTRLTVV.

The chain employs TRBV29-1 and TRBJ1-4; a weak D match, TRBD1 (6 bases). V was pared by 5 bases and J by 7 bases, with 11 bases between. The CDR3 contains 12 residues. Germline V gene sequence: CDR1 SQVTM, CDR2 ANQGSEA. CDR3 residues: CSVLTGTEKLFF. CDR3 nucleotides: TGCAGCGTTCTAACAGGGACTGAAAAACTGTTTTTT.

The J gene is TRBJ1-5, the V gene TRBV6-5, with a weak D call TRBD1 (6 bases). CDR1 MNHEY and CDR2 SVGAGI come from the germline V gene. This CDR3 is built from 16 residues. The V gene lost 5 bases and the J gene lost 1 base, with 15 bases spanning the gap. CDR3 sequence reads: CASSPGQFPSNQPQHF. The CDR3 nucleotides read TGTGCCAGCAGTCCCGGACAGTTCCCGAGCAATCAGCCCCAGCATTTT.

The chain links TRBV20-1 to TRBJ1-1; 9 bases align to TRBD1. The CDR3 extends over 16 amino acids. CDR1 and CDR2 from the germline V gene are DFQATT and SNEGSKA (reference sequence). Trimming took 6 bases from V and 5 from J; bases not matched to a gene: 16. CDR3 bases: TGCAGTGCACCATCGACAGGGGGAACTATTAGAACTGAAGCTTTCTTT. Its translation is CSAPSTGGTIRTEAFF.

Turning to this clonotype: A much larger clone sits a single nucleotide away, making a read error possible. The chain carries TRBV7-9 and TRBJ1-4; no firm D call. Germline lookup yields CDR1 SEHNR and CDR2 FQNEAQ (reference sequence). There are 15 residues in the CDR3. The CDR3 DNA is TGTGCCAGCAGCTTAACTGGAGTAACTAGTGAAAAACTGTTTTTT. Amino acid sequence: CASSLTGVTSEKLFF.